Listed below are T cell receptor beta chains from one sample, sequenced in a study of T cells after posttransplantation cyclophosphamide. Sequenced by immunoSEQ multiplex PCR; TCRdb stores in-frame clones only, minus some. The table has around 3,000 clones, around 57% seen once. Sequenced input: memory CD8+ T cells sorted from blood. The receptor set was obtained from a woman aged 25-40 years in good health and a related stem cell transplant donor. The CDR3 runs from the conserved cysteine through the conserved F or W. A D gene is named only where the DNA matches it firmly. Only some rows state a clone size, as once, few, many or a class for expanded clones.

clone_size: few
v_call: TRBV18
j_call: TRBJ1-2
d_call: TRBD1
cdr3_aa: CASSPPDRGNYGYTF
cdr3_nt: TGTGCCAGCTCACCACCGGACAGGGGAAACTATGGCTACACCTTC

clone_size: -
v_call: TRBV14
j_call: TRBJ2-4
d_call: -
cdr3_aa: CASRHSPRAGSGNIQYF
cdr3_nt: TGTGCCAGCAGACACTCTCCTAGGGCGGGGAGTGGAAACATTCAGTACTTC

clone_size: -
v_call: TRBV4-1
j_call: TRBJ2-3
d_call: -
cdr3_aa: CASSHRSDPTDTQYF
cdr3_nt: TGCGCCAGCAGCCATCGAAGCGACCCCACAGATACGCAGTATTTT

clone_size: -
v_call: TRBV9
j_call: TRBJ2-7
d_call: -
cdr3_aa: CASSVGQAASYEQYF
cdr3_nt: TGTGCCAGCAGCGTAGGGCAGGCCGCCTCCTACGAGCAGTACTTC

clone_size: once
v_call: TRBV4-1
j_call: TRBJ2-7
d_call: TRBD1
cdr3_aa: CASSSTGTGSYEQYF
cdr3_nt: TGCGCCAGCAGCTCGACCGGGACAGGGTCCTACGAGCAGTACTTC

clone_size: -
v_call: TRBV4-2
j_call: TRBJ2-6
d_call: TRBD1
cdr3_aa: CASSQGTGSGANVLTF
cdr3_nt: TGTGCCAGCAGCCAAGGGACAGGGTCTGGGGCCAACGTCCTGACTTTC

clone_size: -
v_call: TRBV7-9
j_call: TRBJ1-1
d_call: TRBD1
cdr3_aa: CASRDEGAMNTEAFF
cdr3_nt: TGTGCCAGCAGGGATGAGGGGGCAATGAACACTGAAGCTTTCTTT

clone_size: -
v_call: TRBV27
j_call: TRBJ2-1
d_call: TRBD2
cdr3_aa: CASSLIAGGTEQFF
cdr3_nt: TGTGCCAGCAGTTTAATAGCGGGGGGGACGGAGCAGTTCTTC

clone_size: -
v_call: TRBV6-4
j_call: TRBJ1-6
d_call: -
cdr3_aa: CASSDEAEDSPLHF
cdr3_nt: TGTGCCAGCAGTGATGAGGCAGAAGATTCACCCCTCCACTTT

clone_size: -
v_call: TRBV5-6
j_call: TRBJ1-2
d_call: -
cdr3_aa: CASSSQDHYGYTF
cdr3_nt: TGTGCCAGCAGCTCCCAGGATCACTATGGCTACACCTTC

clone_size: few
v_call: TRBV9
j_call: TRBJ1-2
d_call: -
cdr3_aa: CASSVASGYGYTF
cdr3_nt: TGTGCCAGCAGCGTAGCTTCGGGTTATGGCTACACCTTC

clone_size: few
v_call: TRBV19
j_call: TRBJ2-3
d_call: TRBD2
cdr3_aa: CASSIGLAGANTDTQYF
cdr3_nt: TGTGCCAGTAGTATAGGCCTAGCGGGGGCTAACACAGATACGCAGTATTTT

clone_size: -
v_call: TRBV4-1
j_call: TRBJ1-5
d_call: -
cdr3_aa: CASSRYVTAANQPQHF
cdr3_nt: TGCGCCAGCAGCCGATACGTGACAGCCGCGAATCAGCCCCAGCATTTT

clone_size: -
v_call: TRBV6-1
j_call: TRBJ2-2
d_call: -
cdr3_aa: CASSTRDTGELFF
cdr3_nt: TGTGCCAGCAGTACCAGGGATACCGGGGAGCTGTTTTTT

clone_size: -
v_call: TRBV27
j_call: TRBJ1-2
d_call: TRBD1
cdr3_aa: CASSDGTGAGTNYGYTF
cdr3_nt: TGTGCCAGCAGCGACGGGACAGGGGCCGGGACCAACTATGGCTACACCTTC

clone_size: -
v_call: TRBV7-8
j_call: TRBJ1-5
d_call: -
cdr3_aa: CASSSRQGAYSNQPQHF
cdr3_nt: TGTGCCAGCAGCTCCCGGCAGGGCGCTTATAGCAATCAGCCCCAGCATTTT

clone_size: -
v_call: TRBV4-3
j_call: TRBJ2-6
d_call: -
cdr3_aa: CASSQDAGSGANVLTF
cdr3_nt: TGCGCCAGCAGCCAAGATGCGGGTTCTGGGGCCAACGTCCTGACTTTC

clone_size: -
v_call: TRBV13
j_call: TRBJ2-7
d_call: TRBD2
cdr3_aa: CASSSRGAGGTYEQYF
cdr3_nt: TGTGCCAGCAGCTCCCGCGGGGCGGGGGGAACCTACGAGCAGTACTTC